Presented here are 6 T cell receptor beta chains from one specimen sequenced in a study of shared clonotypes between healthy human individuals. Assay used: immunoSEQ multiplex PCR; TCRdb lists only in-frame clones, some missing. Of about 2.4 million clones listed, approximately 93% are singletons. Specimen: naive CD4+ T cells from PBMCs. Documented subset: CD45RA+ positively selected. These receptor sequences come from a man aged 18 to 30 in good health. Some clones in this sample may be carry-over from other donors' samples.

This sequence joins TRBV5-1 and TRBJ2-5; the match to TRBD2 covers 16 bases. Per germline, CDR1 SGHRS and CDR2 YFSETQ. There are 18 residues in the CDR3. The ends lost 4 bases at V and 5 bases at J; junction bases unmatched: 11. The CDR3 reads CASSRGTSGRAVRETQYF. The CDR3 bases are TGCGCCAGCAGCCGGGGGACTAGCGGGAGGGCCGTGCGGGAGACCCAGTACTTC.

In this sample, this clone turned up once. The chain employs TRBV2 and TRBJ1-5; TRBD1 aligns across 10 bases. The length of the CDR3 is 16 residues. The germline V gene encodes CDR1 SNHLY and CDR2 FYNNEI. V trimming: 4 bases; J trimming: 6 bases; junction bases outside the gene matches: 9. The CDR3 is CASSGDRGISSQPQHF. CDR3 nucleotide sequence: TGTGCCAGCAGTGGGGACAGGGGTATTTCGAGTCAGCCCCAGCATTTT.

The chain joins TRBV4-1 to TRBJ1-2; 8 nucleotides align to TRBD1. The CDR3 has 17 amino acids. With 3 bases clipped from V and 3 bases from J, the junction kept 12 bases outside the gene matches. Germline CDR1 is MGHRA and CDR2 is YSYEKL. In DNA, the CDR3 is TGCGCCAGCAGCCAGGGGGGGACAGGCTTCTTTCACTATGGCTACACCTTC. It encodes CASSQGGTGFFHYGYTF.

V and J are TRBV5-5 and TRBJ1-3; the D gene is possibly TRBD1 (6 bases). This CDR3 has 15 residues. With 5 bases removed from V and 0 bases from J, the gap between germline ends came to 12 bases. Per germline, CDR1 SGHKS and CDR2 YYEKEE (reference sequence). The CDR3, as DNA: TGTGCCAGCAGTAATGACAGGCCCTCTGGAAACACCATATATTTT. Its translation is CASSNDRPSGNTIYF. Full variable domain (remainder filled in from reference TRBV5-5 and TRBJ1-3): DAGVTQSPTHLIKTRGQQVTLRCSPISGHKSVSWYQQVLGQGPQFIFQYYEKEERGRGNFPDRFSARQFPNYSSELNVNALLLGDSALYLCASSNDRPSGNTIYFGEGSWLTVV.

V gene TRBV9 combines with J gene TRBJ1-3; 7 bases align to TRBD1. Germline trimming cut 0 bases from V and 1 base from J; bases unmatched to any gene: 1. This CDR3 comprises 15 residues. Germline V gene data show CDR1 as SGDLS and CDR2 as YYNGEE. CDR3 nucleotides: TGTGCCAGCAGCGTAGAGGACAGGTCTGGAAACACCATATATTTT. Its translation is CASSVEDRSGNTIYF.

This clone was seen just once. The chain has TRBV5-5 and TRBJ2-2, with 9 positions matching TRBD1. V was pared by 4 bases and J by 4 bases, with 14 bases of the junction left unmatched. From germline, CDR1 is SGHKS and CDR2 YYEKEE (reference sequence). The CDR3 covers 18 residues. The DNA for the CDR3 is TGTGCCAGCAGCCTCACAGGGGGCCACACCAAACTCACCGGGGAGCTGTTTTTT. Its translation is CASSLTGGHTKLTGELFF.